Listed below are T cell receptor beta chains from one sample, sequenced in a study of blood T cell repertoires in COVID-19. The data were produced by immunoSEQ multiplex PCR, yet TCRdb's version contains in-frame clones alone and is incomplete. The data contain about 170,000 clones, around 83% of them singletons. Sequencing was performed on PBMCs or T cells enriched from blood (not recorded which). The receptors were sampled from a woman aged 50 to 60 in a cohort exposed to, infected with or recovered from COVID-19 (not recorded which). The CDR3 runs from the conserved cysteine through the conserved F or W. The D gene is left open where the match is weak.

v_call	j_call	d_call	cdr3_aa	cdr3_nt
TRBV28	TRBJ1-5	-	CASSTLIAGSRKSQHF	TGTGCCAGCAGTACACTCATAGCCGGGTCCCGAAAGTCCCAGCATTTT
TRBV28	TRBJ2-7	-	CASSPPRGAYPYEQYF	TGTGCCAGCAGTCCCCCCCGGGGAGCATATCCCTACGAGCAGTACTTC
TRBV19	TRBJ1-5	-	CASSIDVPGRVNQPQHF	TGTGCCAGTAGTATAGATGTGCCGGGGAGAGTCAATCAGCCCCAGCATTTT
TRBV6-5	TRBJ2-3	TRBD1	CASSRQGAKTDTQYF	TGTGCCAGCAGTCGACAGGGGGCGAAAACAGATACGCAGTATTTT
TRBV7-2	TRBJ2-5	-	CASTPRTTGQETQYF	TGTGCCAGCACCCCTAGAACAACGGGCCAAGAGACCCAGTACTTC
TRBV2	TRBJ2-5	TRBD2	CASSANRGGRETQYF	TGTGCCAGCAGTGCTAATCGCGGGGGGCGGGAGACCCAGTACTTC
TRBV28	TRBJ1-6	TRBD1	CASSFPKTGGSPLHF	TGTGCCAGCAGTTTCCCTAAGACAGGGGGTTCACCCCTCCACTTT
TRBV7-9	TRBJ1-6	-	CASRSQGGGNNSPLHF	TGTGCCAGCAGATCGCAGGGCGGGGGCAATAATTCACCCCTCCACTTT
TRBV18	TRBJ1-1	-	CASSPGGGHTEAFF	TGTGCCAGCTCACCCGGAGGAGGGCACACTGAAGCTTTCTTT
TRBV4-1	TRBJ1-6	TRBD1	CASSPGQGVYNSPLHF	TGCGCCAGCAGTCCGGGACAGGGGGTCTATAATTCACCCCTCCACTTT
TRBV7-3	TRBJ2-6	-	CASKRESGANVLTF	TGTGCCAGCAAACGGGAGTCTGGGGCCAACGTCCTGACTTTC
TRBV19	TRBJ1-2	TRBD1	CASSRTGGKNYGYTF	TGTGCCAGTAGTAGGACAGGGGGGAAGAACTATGGCTACACCTTC
TRBV2	TRBJ1-6	TRBD1	CASSFRDRGRSPLHF	TGTGCCAGCAGTTTCCGGGACAGGGGGCGTTCACCCCTCCACTTT
TRBV3-1/TRBV3-2	TRBJ2-1	-	CASSLGTPGKNEQFF	TGTGCCAGCAGCCTAGGGACTCCCGGGAAGAATGAGCAGTTCTTC
TRBV3-1/TRBV3-2	TRBJ1-2	-	CASSQVQGGQYYGYTF	TGTGCCAGCAGCCAAGTCCAGGGAGGACAATATTATGGCTACACCTTC
TRBV3-1/TRBV3-2	TRBJ2-5	TRBD2	CASRRLAGGLETQYF	TGTGCCAGCAGAAGACTAGCGGGGGGCCTAGAGACCCAGTACTTC